This T cell receptor beta chain was captured by sequencing in a study of OX40 agonist ivuxolimab in advanced cancers. Across the study: Patients received the agonistic anti-OX40 (CD134) antibody ivuxolimab. Dose-escalation patients had hepatocellular carcinoma, melanoma, renal cell or head and neck cancer.

The V gene lost 5 bases and the J gene lost 8 bases, with 12 bases spanning the gap. Germline-derived CDR1 and CDR2 are MNHEY and SVGAGI. There are 12 residues in the CDR3. Enrollment shut out patients with autoimmune disease history or systemic immunosuppression. Overall study results and limits: People who partly responded at 0.1-3.0 mg/kg had some of the least clonal expansion seen.

The protocol was immunoSEQ multiplex PCR, while the TCRdb copy is restricted to in-frame clones and leaves out a portion. The sample gives roughly 86,000 clones, around 86% of which show up once; approximately 1.9% is in the top ten. A remark on this clone: Its antigen is as yet unknown.

This clonotype was obtained from an adult with an advanced solid tumor such as melanoma, head and neck, liver or kidney cancer. Sequencing used CD4+ or CD8+ T cells sorted from blood, obtained in a trial of the OX40 agonist ivuxolimab. V gene TRBV6-5 combines with J gene TRBJ1-2, with D tentatively TRBD1 (5 bases). The CDR3: CASSRGAVGYTF. CDR3 coding DNA: TGTGCCAGCAGTAGAGGGGCTGTCGGCTACACCTTC.